The text below deals with one T cell receptor beta chain. The data derive from a study of blood T cell repertoires in COVID-19. For the study at large: There were acute and convalescent COVID-19 samples, and they came from the United States, Italy and Spain. The cDNA or gDNA used as material had been derived from T cells, B-cell-depleted T cells, or PBMCs.

In the authors' methods: From reference gene primer amplification, estimates of nucleated cell counts were derived. Using immunoSEQ multiplex PCR, the repertoire was profiled, and TCRdb retains in-frame clones only, with some absent. V, J and clone size derive from that table, while D and trimming were established from the DNA sequence. The sample shows some 80,000 clones, 80% to 90% of them seen only once. This CDR3 contains 17 residues. V gave up 6 bases and J gave up 5 bases; unmatched junction bases: 15. Germline loops: CDR1 PRHDT, CDR2 FYEKMQ (reference sequence). The TCR sequence derives from a woman aged 45-60 years with acute or convalescent COVID-19. The V gene is TRBV13, the J gene TRBJ2-1, with TRBD2 matching 8 bases. Sequenced sample: peripheral blood. For the CDR3, the DNA is TGTGCCAGCAGTCTCCTCCAAGGCGGACTAGCAAACAATGAGCAGTTCTTC. The encoded protein is CASSLLQGGLANNEQFF.